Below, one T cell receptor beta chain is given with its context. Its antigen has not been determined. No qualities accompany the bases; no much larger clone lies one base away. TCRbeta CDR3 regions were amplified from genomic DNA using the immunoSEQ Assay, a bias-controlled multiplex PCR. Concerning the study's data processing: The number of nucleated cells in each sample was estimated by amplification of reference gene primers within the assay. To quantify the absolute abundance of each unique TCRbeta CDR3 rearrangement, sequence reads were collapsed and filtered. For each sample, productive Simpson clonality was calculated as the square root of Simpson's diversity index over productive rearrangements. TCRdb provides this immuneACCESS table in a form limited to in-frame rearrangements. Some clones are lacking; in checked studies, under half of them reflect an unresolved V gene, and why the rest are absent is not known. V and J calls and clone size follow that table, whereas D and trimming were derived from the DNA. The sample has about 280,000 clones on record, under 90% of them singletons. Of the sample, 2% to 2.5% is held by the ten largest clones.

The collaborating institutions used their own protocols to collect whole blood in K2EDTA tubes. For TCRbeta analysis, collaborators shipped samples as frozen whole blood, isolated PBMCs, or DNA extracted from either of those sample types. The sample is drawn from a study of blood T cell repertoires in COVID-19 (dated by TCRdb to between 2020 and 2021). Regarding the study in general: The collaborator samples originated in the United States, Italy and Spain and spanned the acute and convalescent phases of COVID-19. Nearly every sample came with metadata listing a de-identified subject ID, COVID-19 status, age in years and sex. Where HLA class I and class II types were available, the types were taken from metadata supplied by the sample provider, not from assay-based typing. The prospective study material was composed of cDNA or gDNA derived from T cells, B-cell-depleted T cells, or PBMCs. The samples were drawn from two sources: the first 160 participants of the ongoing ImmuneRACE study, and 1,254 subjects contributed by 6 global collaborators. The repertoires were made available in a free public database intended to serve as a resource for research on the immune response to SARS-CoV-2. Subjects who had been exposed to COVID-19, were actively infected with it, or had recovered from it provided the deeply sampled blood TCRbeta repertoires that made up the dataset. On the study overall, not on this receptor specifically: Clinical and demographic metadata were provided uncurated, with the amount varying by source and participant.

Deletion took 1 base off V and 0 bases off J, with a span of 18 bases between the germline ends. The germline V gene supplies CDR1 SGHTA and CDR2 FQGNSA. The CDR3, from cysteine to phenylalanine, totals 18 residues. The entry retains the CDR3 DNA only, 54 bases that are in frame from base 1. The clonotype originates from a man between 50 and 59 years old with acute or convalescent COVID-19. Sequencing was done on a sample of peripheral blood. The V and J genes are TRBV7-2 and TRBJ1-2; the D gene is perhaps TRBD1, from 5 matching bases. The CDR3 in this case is CASSLEVWLQGPNYGYTF. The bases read TGTGCCAGCAGCTTAGAGGTTTGGTTGCAGGGCCCTAACTATGGCTACACCTTC.